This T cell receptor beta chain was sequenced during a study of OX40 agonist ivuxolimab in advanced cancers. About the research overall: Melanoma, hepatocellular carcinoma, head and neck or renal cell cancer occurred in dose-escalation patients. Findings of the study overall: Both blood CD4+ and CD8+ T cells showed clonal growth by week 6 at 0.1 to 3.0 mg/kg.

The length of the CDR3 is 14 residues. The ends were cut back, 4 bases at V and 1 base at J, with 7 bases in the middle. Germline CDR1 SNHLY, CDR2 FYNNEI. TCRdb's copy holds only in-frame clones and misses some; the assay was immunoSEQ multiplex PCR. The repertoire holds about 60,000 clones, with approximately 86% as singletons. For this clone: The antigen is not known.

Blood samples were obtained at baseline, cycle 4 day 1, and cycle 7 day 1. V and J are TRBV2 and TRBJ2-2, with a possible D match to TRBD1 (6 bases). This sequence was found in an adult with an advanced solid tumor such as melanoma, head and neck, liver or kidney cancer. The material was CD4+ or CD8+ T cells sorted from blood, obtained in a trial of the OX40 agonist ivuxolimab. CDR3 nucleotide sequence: TGTGCCAGCAGTGGACAGGTGAACACCGGGGAGCTGTTTTTT. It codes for CASSGQVNTGELFF.